The present T cell receptor (beta chain) was sequenced within a study of shared clonotypes between healthy human individuals. The naive CD8 subset, CD45RO-negative cells positively selected for CCR7, excluded terminally differentiated effector memory CD45RA+ cells. The CDR3 extends over 14 amino acids. V lost 4 bases and J lost 3; bases outside the gene matches: 6. CDR1 MDHEN and CDR2 SYDVKM come from the germline V gene. The table came from immunoSEQ multiplex PCR; TCRdb's copy has only in-frame clones and leaves some out. The sample contains roughly 600,000 clones, 95% to 98% of which appear only once.

This clonotype was obtained from a man under 40 in good health. The chain uses TRBV28 and TRBJ2-7; TRBD1 matches at 7 bases. The specimen was naive CD8+ T cells sorted from blood. The CDR3 bases are TGTGCCAGCAGTTGGACGACAGGGTACTACGAGCAGTACTTC. Translating it yields CASSWTTGYYEQYF.